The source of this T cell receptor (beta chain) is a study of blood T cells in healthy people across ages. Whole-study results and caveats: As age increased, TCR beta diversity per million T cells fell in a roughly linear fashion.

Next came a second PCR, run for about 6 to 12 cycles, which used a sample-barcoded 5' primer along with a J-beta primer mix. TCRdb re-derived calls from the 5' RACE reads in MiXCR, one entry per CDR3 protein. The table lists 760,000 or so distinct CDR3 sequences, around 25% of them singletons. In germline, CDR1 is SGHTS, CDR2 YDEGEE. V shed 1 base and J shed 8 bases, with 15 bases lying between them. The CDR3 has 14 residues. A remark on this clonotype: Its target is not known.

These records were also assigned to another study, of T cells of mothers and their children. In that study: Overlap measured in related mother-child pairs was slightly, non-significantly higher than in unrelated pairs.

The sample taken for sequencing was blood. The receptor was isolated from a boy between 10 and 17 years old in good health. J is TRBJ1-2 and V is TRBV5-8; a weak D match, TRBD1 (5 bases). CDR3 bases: TGTGCCAGCAGCTTGACGATACCGGGGACGGGCTACACCTTC. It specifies CASSLTIPGTGYTF. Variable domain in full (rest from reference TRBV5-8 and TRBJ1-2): EAGVTQSPTHLIKTRGQQATLRCSPISGHTSVYWYQQALGLGLQFLLWYDEGEERNRGNFPPRFSGRQFPNYSSELNVNALELEDSALYLCASSLTIPGTGYTFGSGTRLTVV.